The TCR beta chain described here comes from a study of T cell repertoires in cytomegalovirus infection. TCRdb fed the reads into MiXCR, producing one record per CDR3 protein. The sample lists 250,000 or so distinct CDR3 sequences, around an eighth occurring once. This clonotype was counted many times. This clonotype was obtained from a human donor in good health (CMV status not recorded). Some clones in this sample may be carry-over from other donors' samples. The sample comprised PBMCs.

CDR3 coding DNA: TGTGCCAGCAGCCCATTCCCCAGGGCACCCAATGAGCAGTTCTTC. The encoded protein is CASSPFPRAPNEQFF. This sequence joins TRBV7-2 and TRBJ2-1, with TRBD1 as a possible D gene (5 bases). The CDR3 runs 15 residues. Trimming removed 5 bases at V and 6 bases at J, with 17 bases between. Germline V gene lookup returns CDR1 SGHTA and CDR2 FQGNSA.